This TCR beta chain was recorded in a study of spatial heterogeneity in lung cancer. The time point denotes: sample taken at primary tumor resection. Unsorted tumor, nontumor lung tissue or cryopreserved PBMC supplied the whole RNA. MiXCR was run by TCRdb on the 5' RACE reads, yielding one entry per CDR3 protein. The data hold some 85,000 distinct CDR3 sequences, with approximately 20% observed a single time. V lost 6 bases and J lost 2, with 8 bases in between. The CDR3 consists of 14 residues. Germline-derived CDR1 and CDR2 are MNHEY and SVGEGT. The sample was PBMCs, taken at surgery. This TCR was sampled from a male donor with early-stage non-small cell lung cancer. The chain joins TRBV6-2 or TRBV6-3 to TRBJ2-6; D might be TRBD1 (6 bases). The CDR3 spells CASSRTAGANVLTF. The DNA for the CDR3 is TGTGCCAGCAGCCGGACAGCTGGGGCCAACGTCCTGACTTTC.